Listed below are T cell receptor beta chains from one sample, sequenced in a study of T cell responses to AZD1222 COVID-19 vaccine. Data came from immunoSEQ multiplex PCR; TCRdb stores just in-frame clones and leaves some out. The data contain some 110,000 clones, 75% to 90% of them singletons. The material sequenced was peripheral blood, taken on day 0 of AZD1222 vaccination. The receptors derive from an adult in good health. Each CDR3 is given without its conserved first and last residue. The D gene is left open where the match is weak.

V,D,CDR3
TRBV5-1,TRBD2,ASSLEPGRAYNEQF
TRBV7-4,TRBD2,ASSLARGFRTYEQY
TRBV5-1,TRBD2,ASSSGALAGNEQF
TRBV5-1,TRBD1,ASNLGQQGETQY
TRBV9,TRBD2,ASSVVGTSGSRQF
TRBV19,TRBD1,ASQNRGRHYGYT
TRBV7-8,TRBD2,ASSPNGAGGRHEQY
TRBV7-9,TRBD1,ASSTGTGGVKVRGYT
TRBV5-4,TRBD2,ASSAASGGYTGELF
TRBV4-1,-,ASSQEGYEQY
TRBV27,TRBD2,ASNRAGGRKTGELF
TRBV19,TRBD1,ASSWTGGNTEAF
TRBV30,-,AWLRSTEAF
TRBV9,-,ASSVGRGGDNEQF
TRBV27,-,ASSFLPDLYGYT
TRBV4-3,-,ASSQDSTGKNTIY
TRBV6-2/TRBV6-3,-,ASSPREGEQF
TRBV12-5,-,ASGLVSRRMANEKLF
TRBV21-1,-,ASSKVRMGQGASGELF
TRBV7-9,-,ASTLREAGNEKLF
TRBV5-1,TRBD1,ASSLLQGKNTEAF
TRBV7-9,TRBD2,ASSNTGLVSDEQY
TRBV23-1,TRBD1,ASSQSRTGDSINEKLF
TRBV9,-,ASSVGDRSNEQF
TRBV5-5,TRBD1,ASSPTGGYGYT
TRBV5-1,-,ASSLLGDTDTQY
TRBV30,-,AWFDGMGNGYT
TRBV27,TRBD1,ASSLQGVGELF
TRBV4-3,-,ASSQGSPVRILNTEAF
TRBV28,TRBD1,ASSSQGTRGNTIY
TRBV4-1,TRBD2,ASSQPGLAGGKYDEQY
TRBV30,-,AWSVSGPGQPQH
TRBV19,TRBD2,ATAAGGLPYEQY
TRBV9,-,ASSVGVGANEKLF
TRBV5-6,-,ASSVDTLYTEAF
TRBV18,-,ASSIHPGSGGYT
TRBV24-1,TRBD1,ATSDPGQGARYGYT
TRBV9,-,ASSRRGSPDLYNEQF
TRBV19,TRBD1,ASSAPRQGASGYT
TRBV24-1,-,ATSDDEPYEQY
TRBV7-2,TRBD2,ASSYLTSGRESIQETQY
TRBV4-1,-,ASSQGREQY
TRBV4-3,-,ASSQDTSTYNEQF
TRBV2,-,ASNRVNEKLF
TRBV4-3,-,ASSPWGGGSTDTQY
TRBV4-2,-,ASSQVRDFSYEQY
TRBV7-2,-,ASSPGVRQSTDTQY
TRBV6-9,TRBD2,AIGLAGTFSYNEQF
TRBV28,-,ASSLGRQVNQPQH
TRBV4-1,-,ASSRQTTNEKLF
TRBV30,TRBD1,AWSGMTGAGVAYGYT
TRBV6-2/TRBV6-3,-,ASSPGGSYQPQH